Listed here is a single T cell receptor beta chain. This sample is drawn from a study of cytomegalovirus exposure and HLA in healthy donors. The CDR3 is made up of 14 amino acids. Losses at the gene ends were 0 bases for V and 12 bases for J; bases not matched to a gene: 10. CDR1 SGHRS and CDR2 YFSETQ come from the germline V gene. The PCR was carried out with 60 Vbeta primers and 13 Jbeta primers. How the authors handled the data: A later analysis tallied about 80 million unique TCR beta chains, approximately 11 million of them shared. Here immunoSEQ multiplex PCR was the method, and the copy in TCRdb shows in-frame clones only, minus some. Clonal size and the V and J genes are those of that table, whereas D and trimming came from the DNA. The sample yields hundreds of thousands of clones, roughly 89% seen once.

The TCR was taken from a young woman in good health and CMV-seronegative. The sequencing sample was made of PBMCs. This sequence joins TRBV5-1 and TRBJ2-7; 9 nucleotides line up with TRBD2. CDR3 region: CASSLGAGAGGAYF. DNA of the CDR3: TGCGCCAGCAGCTTGGGAGCAGGAGCGGGGGGTGCGTACTTC.